The clone carrying this T cell receptor beta chain has only one observation. The antigen is unknown. One junction end does not reproduce the germline sequence, and a read error may be involved. The sample comes from a study of cytotoxic CD8 clonotypes in ibrutinib-treated CLL. General study points: Relative to age-matched healthy donors, clonality at baseline was higher, and it tracked circulating CD8+ T-cell counts. Public clonotypes were seen rarely and were contracted or stable on treatment.

This CDR3 contains 12 residues. The germline V gene encodes CDR1 MDHEN and CDR2 SYDVKM. Some clones are missing from TCRdb's copy, which holds only in-frame ones; the method was immunoSEQ multiplex PCR. The sample shows about 160,000 clones, around 84% of them seen only once. The J gene is TRBJ1-4, the V gene TRBV28; D is perhaps TRBD1 (5 bases). Sequenced material: PBMCs, taken after 12 months of ibrutinib treatment. The clonotype originates from a human donor with chronic lymphocytic leukemia. CDR3 amino acids: CASTPQGWDLVF. The CDR3 nucleotides are TGTGCCAGCACTCCCCAGGGATGGGACTTGGTCTTT. Together with reference TRBV28 and TRBJ1-4, the CDR3 gives the full variable domain: DVKVTQSSRYLVKRTGEKVFLECVQDMDHENMFWYRQDPGLGLRLIYFSYDVKMKEKGDIPEGYSVSREKKERFSLILESASTNQTSMYLCASTPQGWDLVFGSGTQLSVL.